The 26 T cell receptor beta chains given below trace back to one sample, sequenced in a study of blood T cell repertoires in COVID-19. TCRdb keeps only in-frame clones here, not all; method: immunoSEQ multiplex PCR. The sample holds over 200,000 clones, roughly 85% seen once. Sequenced input: PBMCs or T cells enriched from blood (not recorded which). These TCRs come from a woman in her forties or fifties who had recovered from COVID-19.

V usage is TRBV3-1 (or the pseudogene TRBV3-2) and J usage is TRBJ2-3, with 11 positions matching TRBD2. The CDR3 runs to 20 residues. V lost 4 bases, J lost 2 bases, and 17 bases stayed unmatched. Germline assignment: CDR1 LGHDT and CDR2 YNNKEL (reference sequence). The CDR3 bases are TGTGCCAGCAGCCGGATTCTAGCGGGAGGCGGGCCGGACCTCACAGATACGCAGTATTTT. Encoded protein: CASSRILAGGGPDLTDTQYF.

J is TRBJ2-7 and V is TRBV25-1, with TRBD1 matching 10 bases. This CDR3 is 18 amino acids long. J gave up 4 bases and V 2 bases, and 14 bases lay outside the gene matches. Per germline, CDR1 MGHDK and CDR2 SYGVNS. CDR3 sequence reads: CASSEGNGPGQGLYEQYF. As DNA, the CDR3 is TGTGCCAGCAGTGAAGGGAATGGGCCGGGACAGGGGTTATACGAGCAGTACTTC.

The gene calls are TRBV2 and TRBJ2-7; TRBD1 aligns across 7 bases. The CDR3 has 14 amino acids. V shed 7 bases, J shed 0 bases, and the junction held 6 bases outside the gene matches. Germline V gene sequence: CDR1 SNHLY, CDR2 FYNNEI. The CDR3 here is CASNRDSSSYEQYF. For the CDR3, the DNA is TGTGCCAGCAACCGGGACAGTAGCTCCTACGAGCAGTACTTC.

This clone was detected once. V usage is TRBV10-1 and J usage is TRBJ2-7; 10 bases line up with TRBD1. The germline V gene has CDR1 WNHNN and CDR2 SYGVQD (reference sequence). This CDR3 spans 15 amino acids. Unmatched junction bases numbered 9, after V lost 4 bases and J lost 6 bases. The CDR3 sequence: CASSATGTGASEQYF. The CDR3 bases are TGCGCCAGCAGTGCGACCGGGACAGGGGCCTCCGAGCAGTACTTC.

CDR3 in amino acids: CAWTRHEGNQPQHF. CDR3 in DNA: TGTGCCTGGACTAGGCATGAGGGCAATCAGCCCCAGCATTTT. The V call is TRBV30, the J call TRBJ1-5; no clear D gene. The CDR3 is 14 residues long. Germline CDR1 is GTSNPN and CDR2 is SVGIG (reference sequence). V was trimmed by 4 bases and J by 2 bases, leaving 12 bases between them.

The rearrangement links TRBV11-2 to TRBJ2-1; 9 positions agree with TRBD1. V lost 5 bases, J lost 16 bases, and 12 bases stayed unmatched. This CDR3 comprises 13 residues. CDR1 is SGHAT, CDR2 FQNNGV, per germline. CDR3 nucleotide sequence: TGTGCCAGCAGCCTTAGTAGGACAGGGGATGATTTCTTC. Amino acid sequence: CASSLSRTGDDFF.

This chain joins TRBV19 and TRBJ2-7, with D hard to call. Trimming took off 3 bases at V and 2 bases at J, with 8 bases between the two ends. From germline, CDR1 is LNHDA and CDR2 SQIVND (reference sequence). The CDR3 is 13 residues long. The CDR3: CASSIGIPYEQYF. DNA for the CDR3: TGTGCCAGTAGTATTGGCATCCCCTACGAGCAGTACTTC.

This clone was seen just once. This chain connects TRBV5-1 to TRBJ2-7, with D possibly TRBD2 on 7 matching bases. CDR1 and CDR2 (germline): SGHRS, YFSETQ. The CDR3 consists of 16 residues. V was cut by 0 bases and J by 4 bases, with 17 bases left in between. CDR3 in amino acids: CASSLAGRGGIYEQYF. The CDR3 nucleotides are TGCGCCAGCAGCTTGGCGGGCAGGGGAGGGATTTACGAGCAGTACTTC.

The chain uses TRBV19 and TRBJ1-3; TRBD1 matches 7 bases. Germline CDR1 is LNHDA and CDR2 is SQIVND (reference sequence). Germline trimming cut 6 bases from V and 2 bases from J; bases unmatched to any gene: 4. This CDR3 has 14 amino acids. The chain's CDR3 is CASRTGAAGNTIYF. CDR3 coding DNA: TGTGCCAGTAGAACAGGGGCGGCTGGAAACACCATATATTTT.

The chain is built from TRBV5-4 and TRBJ2-3, with 9 bases identical to TRBD2. Per the germline V gene, CDR1 is SGHNT and CDR2 is YYREEE (reference sequence). The V gene end was trimmed by 5 bases and the J gene end by 5 bases; junction bases not matched to a gene: 9. CDR3 length: 15 amino acids. The CDR3, as DNA: TGTGCCAGCAGTCTGGCTGCGGGAGGGGGAGATACGCAGTATTTT. This gives the protein CASSLAAGGGDTQYF.

Written as DNA, the CDR3 is TGCGCCAGCAGCCCTGGACTAGCGGGGCTACGTAGCTCCTACAATGAGCAGTTCTTC. It is translated as CASSPGLAGLRSSYNEQFF. The chain couples TRBV4-1 to TRBJ2-1, with 12 bases fitting TRBD2. CDR3 length: 19 amino acids. Germline loops: CDR1 MGHRA, CDR2 YSYEKL. V shed 4 bases and J 0 bases; nucleotides not matched to a gene: 10.

The V gene is TRBV2, the J gene TRBJ1-3, with 8 bases fitting TRBD1. The CDR3 consists of 16 residues. The germline V gene has CDR1 SNHLY and CDR2 FYNNEI. V dropped 5 bases and J dropped 0; count of bases not matched to a gene: 6. CDR3 nucleotide sequence: TGTGCCAGCAGTAGACGGACAGGGACCTCTGGAAACACCATATATTTT. This codes for CASSRRTGTSGNTIYF.

This chain joins TRBV7-8 and TRBJ2-5, with 9 bases matching TRBD1. Germline loops: CDR1 SGHVS, CDR2 FQNEAQ. This CDR3 has 16 amino acids. After removal of 1 base from V and 5 bases from J, the junction contained 8 bases not matched to a gene. CDR3 loop: CASSLEDRGRGETQYF. DNA of the CDR3: TGTGCCAGCAGCTTAGAGGACAGGGGTAGGGGGGAGACCCAGTACTTC.

In its sample, this clone was seen a few times. The chain is built from TRBV2 and TRBJ2-3; TRBD2 agrees at 8 bases. Germline lookup yields CDR1 SNHLY and CDR2 FYNNEI. The CDR3 contains 16 residues. The J segment lost 5 bases and the V segment lost 7 bases, leaving 14 bases of the junction unmatched. The CDR3 sequence is CASTAGAGGEGDTQYF. Here the CDR3 DNA reads TGTGCCAGCACCGCAGGCGCGGGAGGTGAGGGAGATACGCAGTATTTT.

The chain uses TRBV2 and TRBJ1-1; perhaps TRBD1 as D (6 bases). The CDR3 sequence is 15 residues long. V was trimmed by 9 bases and J by 1 base, leaving 18 bases between them. Germline CDR1 reads SNHLY; CDR2 reads FYNNEI. CDR3 amino acids: CARGGAGVRNTEAFF. The CDR3 region has the DNA TGTGCCAGAGGGGGGGCAGGGGTTAGGAACACTGAAGCTTTCTTT.

This clone was seen once. This chain uses TRBV29-1 with TRBJ2-7, with 7 bases matching TRBD2. Per the germline V gene, CDR1 is SQVTM and CDR2 is ANQGSEA. The CDR3 loop spans 14 amino acids. The junction had 6 bases not matched to a gene; V was cut back by 4 bases and J by 0 bases. DNA for the CDR3: TGCAGCGTTGGTGGCGGGGGAAGCTCCTACGAGCAGTACTTC. This sequence encodes CSVGGGGSSYEQYF.

This clone was found a few times. The chain is built from TRBV28 and TRBJ1-2; TRBD1 is a possible D gene (6 bases). Trimming cost V 5 bases and J 8 bases, with 27 bases left between them. The CDR3 is made up of 17 amino acids. Germline values: CDR1 MDHEN, CDR2 SYDVKM. CDR3 coding DNA: TGTGCCAGCAGTAACCCTGGACAACTTTTGGGGGCGGGCGGCTACACCTTC. It specifies CASSNPGQLLGAGGYTF.

The gene calls are TRBV19 and TRBJ1-5, with no clear D. Germline V gene lookup returns CDR1 LNHDA and CDR2 SQIVND (reference sequence). CDR3 length: 13 residues. Trimming left V 6 bases short and J 8 bases short, with 14 bases between. The CDR3 DNA sequence: TGTGCCAGTAGGCCGGCTCCTCTAGAGCCCCAGCATTTT. Translated: CASRPAPLEPQHF.

The rearrangement uses TRBV4-1 and TRBJ2-3, with 8 bases identical to TRBD2. The V segment lost 4 bases and the J segment 0 bases; nucleotides outside the gene matches: 9. The CDR3 totals 17 residues. Germline CDR1 is MGHRA and CDR2 is YSYEKL. In DNA form, the CDR3 reads TGCGCCAGCAGCCCCCGCGGAGCGGGGGATAGCACAGATACGCAGTATTTT. It specifies CASSPRGAGDSTDTQYF.

The chain uses TRBV5-6 and TRBJ1-4; TRBD1 is a possible D gene (5 bases). From germline, CDR1 is SGHDT and CDR2 YYEEEE. CDR3 length: 14 residues. Trimming left V 0 bases short and J 4 bases short, with 7 bases between. The CDR3 protein is CASSLAGNNEKLFF. The CDR3 DNA reads as TGTGCCAGCAGCTTGGCAGGGAATAATGAAAAACTGTTTTTT.

The gene calls are TRBV6-5 and TRBJ1-2, with a weak D call TRBD1 (6 bases). The V end lost 5 bases, the J end lost 4 bases, and 14 bases lay between the germline ends. The CDR3 has 14 amino acids. CDR1 MNHEY and CDR2 SVGAGI come from the germline V gene. CDR3 bases: TGTGCCAGCAGTCACTTTCAGGGGAGCTATGGCTACACCTTC. It codes for CASSHFQGSYGYTF.

The V gene is TRBV15, the J gene TRBJ2-1, with D perhaps TRBD2 (6 bases). Per germline, CDR1 LNHNV and CDR2 YYDKDF (reference sequence). V lost 3 bases and J lost 4, with 13 bases in between. This CDR3 is 15 amino acids long. The CDR3 loop is CATSSSGLNYNEQFF. The CDR3 nucleotides are TGTGCCACCAGCAGTTCCGGACTAAATTACAATGAGCAGTTCTTC.

The chain joins TRBV3-1 (or the pseudogene TRBV3-2) to TRBJ1-6; tentative D call: TRBD1 (6 bases). Trimming removed 7 bases from V and 2 bases from J, with 9 bases in between. Germline CDR1 and CDR2: LGHDT and YNNKEL (reference sequence). The CDR3 extends over 14 amino acids. The CDR3 protein is CASTSGAYNSPLHF. The CDR3 DNA reads as TGTGCCAGCACCTCAGGGGCCTATAATTCACCCCTCCACTTT.

This chain uses TRBV11-1 with TRBJ2-1; 12 nucleotides align to TRBD2. The CDR3 is 15 residues long. Per the germline V gene, CDR1 is SGHAT and CDR2 is FQDESV (reference sequence). V lost 1 base, J lost 12 bases, and 7 bases stayed unmatched. CDR3 region: CASSLGLAGAVGQFF. The DNA for the CDR3 is TGTGCCAGCAGCTTAGGACTAGCGGGAGCCGTAGGGCAGTTCTTC.

The table lists this clone with a count of one. The chain is built from TRBV7-2 and TRBJ2-1; 7 bases are shared with TRBD2. This CDR3 spans 14 amino acids. V shed 1 base and J 6 bases; nucleotides not matched to a gene: 3. Germline CDR1 and CDR2: SGHTA and FQGNSA. The CDR3 spells CASSLGLASNEQFF. DNA for the CDR3: TGTGCCAGCAGCTTAGGACTAGCCAGCAATGAGCAGTTCTTC.

This chain links TRBV12-5 with TRBJ1-2; D uncertain. The CDR3 sequence is 15 residues long. V was shortened by 2 bases and J by 4 bases, with 14 bases between the two germline ends. Germline CDR1 and CDR2: LGHNT and FRNRAP. CDR3 residues: CASGLSRGQVYGYTF. CDR3 bases: TGTGCTAGTGGTTTGAGCCGGGGTCAGGTCTATGGCTACACCTTC.